What follows are 14 T cell receptor beta chains derived from one specimen sequenced in a study of vaccination effects on CD4 cells after COVID-19. The table came from immunoSEQ multiplex PCR; TCRdb's copy has only in-frame clones and leaves some out. The sample holds around 50,000 clones; 65% to 75% are singletons and the top ten take under 5.5%. CD4+ T cells were isolated after less than 13 days of culture. By PCR, the person was confirmed to have had SARS-CoV-2 infection between March and December 2020. Participants completed two doses of the BNT162b2 or mRNA-1273 vaccine. These TCRs are of unknown antigen specificity. The specimen comprised CD4+ T cells from PBMCs cultured without peptide, sampled after COVID-19 vaccination. The receptors here all came from a human donor who had a prior SARS-CoV-2 infection.

The chain joins TRBV24-1 to TRBJ2-1; D tentatively reads TRBD1 or TRBD2 (5 bases each). The CDR3 length is 15 residues. Germline CDR1 KGHDR, CDR2 SFDVKD. V gave up 4 bases and J gave up 5 bases, with 14 bases separating them. The CDR3 DNA reads as TGTGCCACCAGTGACGATCCGGGACGGGACAATGAGCAGTTCTTC. Its translation: CATSDDPGRDNEQFF.

The CDR3 reads CASGDRGGYEQFF. The DNA of the CDR3 is TGTGCCAGCGGGGACAGGGGCGGGTATGAGCAGTTCTTC. The chain links TRBV6-5 to TRBJ2-1; 10 bases match TRBD1. Germline V lookup: CDR1 MNHEY, CDR2 SVGAGI. V lost 8 bases to trimming and J lost 8 bases; unmatched junction nucleotides: 6. The length of the CDR3 is 13 residues.

The chain recombines TRBV4-2 with TRBJ2-5; D tentatively reads TRBD1 or TRBD2 (5 bases each). The CDR3 is 16 residues long. V lost 4 bases, J lost 1 base, and 16 bases lay in between. Germline V gives CDR1 LGHNA, CDR2 YNFKEQ. CDR3 loop: CASSPEGRGSQETQYF. The CDR3 region has the DNA TGTGCCAGCAGCCCTGAGGGACGGGGATCCCAAGAGACCCAGTACTTC.

This chain joins TRBV19 and TRBJ1-2, with 12 positions matching TRBD1. Germline V gives CDR1 LNHDA, CDR2 SQIVND (reference sequence). The trim removed 9 bases at V and 6 bases at J, leaving 8 bases unmatched. CDR3 length: 14 residues. The CDR3 DNA is TGTGCCAGCCGGGACAGGGGGCGGTTGAATGGCTACACCTTC. Amino acids: CASRDRGRLNGYTF.

V usage is TRBV19 and J usage is TRBJ1-5; D not resolved. Per the germline V gene, CDR1 is LNHDA and CDR2 is SQIVND (reference sequence). V lost 4 bases and J 0 bases, leaving 13 bases between the germline ends. The CDR3 has 16 amino acids. CDR3 sequence (DNA): TGTGCCAGTAGTACACCTAGACAATCTAGCAATCAGCCCCAGCATTTT. Protein: CASSTPRQSSNQPQHF.

J is TRBJ2-1 and V is TRBV20-1; D might be TRBD2 (5 bases). V lost 7 bases and J lost 12, with 16 bases in between. Germline V CDR1 and CDR2: DFQATT, SNEGSKA (reference sequence). There are 11 residues in the CDR3. Written as DNA, the CDR3 is TGCAGTGGCTCAACTAGTTATGGGCAGTTCTTC. Translation gives CSGSTSYGQFF.

In this sample, this clone turned up a few times. The chain is built from TRBV6-5 and TRBJ1-2, with D uncertain. Trimming took off 0 bases at V and 0 bases at J, with 8 bases between the two ends. The CDR3 runs 15 residues. Looked up from germline, CDR1 is MNHEY and CDR2 is SVGAGI. The CDR3 is CASSYSHTPNYGYTF. CDR3 nucleotide sequence: TGTGCCAGCAGTTACTCCCATACCCCTAACTATGGCTACACCTTC.

The rearrangement uses TRBV24-1 and TRBJ2-7; TRBD1 aligns across 9 bases. The junction had 14 bases not matched to a gene; V was cut back by 3 bases and J by 6 bases. CDR1 and CDR2 (germline): KGHDR, SFDVKD. This CDR3 spans 17 amino acids. This chain's CDR3 is CATSDTTGTGFSGEQYF. The CDR3 region has the DNA TGTGCCACCAGTGATACTACCGGGACAGGGTTCTCCGGCGAGCAGTACTTC.

The chain carries TRBV15 and TRBJ1-3; D gene ambiguous. The germline V and J ends were trimmed by 0 bases and 0 bases, with 9 bases remaining between them. CDR3 length equals 16 residues. CDR1 is LNHNV and CDR2 is YYDKDF in the germline V gene (reference sequence). CDR3 in DNA: TGTGCCACCAGCAGAGATTTGGCCCCCTCTGGAAACACCATATATTTT. The encoded protein is CATSRDLAPSGNTIYF.

The chain uses TRBV7-2 and TRBJ2-3; 9 nucleotides align to TRBD1. Germline CDR1 reads SGHTA; CDR2 reads FQGNSA. With 5 bases clipped from V and 3 bases from J, the junction kept 6 bases outside the gene matches. The CDR3 is 15 amino acids. In nucleotides, the CDR3 is TGTGCCAGCAGCAACCGGGACAGGGTGACAGATACGCAGTATTTT. This gives the protein CASSNRDRVTDTQYF. The complete variable domain, with remaining parts taken from reference TRBV7-2 and TRBJ2-3, reads GAGVSQSPSNKVTEKGKDVELRCDPISGHTALYWYRQSLGQGLEFLIYFQGNSAPDKSGLPSDRFSAERTGGSVSTLTIQRTQQEDSAVYLCASSNRDRVTDTQYFGPGTRLTVL.

The table lists this clone with a few counts. The chain uses TRBV6-2 or TRBV6-3 and TRBJ2-2; D not resolved. This CDR3 has 15 amino acids. Germline V gives CDR1 MNHEY, CDR2 SVGEGT. The germline V and J ends were trimmed by 3 bases and 3 bases, with 11 bases remaining between them. CDR3 amino acids: CASSYGVMHTGELFF. The CDR3 DNA follows: TGTGCCAGCAGTTATGGAGTTATGCACACCGGGGAGCTGTTTTTT.

The V and J genes are TRBV5-1 and TRBJ1-1; TRBD1 might be the D (6 bases). The CDR3 sequence is 15 residues long. The ends were cut back, 1 base at V and 4 bases at J, with 14 bases in the middle. Germline V gene sequence: CDR1 SGHRS, CDR2 YFSETQ. DNA for the CDR3: TGCGCCAGCAGCTTGCAAGGAAGGGGGTTCACTGAAGCTTTCTTT. Protein: CASSLQGRGFTEAFF.

This chain joins TRBV12-2 and TRBJ1-1. TRBV12-2 is a recognized pseudogene. The CDR3 loop spans 17 amino acids. The CDR3 region is CASRLAPQEGREEGAFF. The CDR3 nucleotides read TGTGCAAGTCGCTTAGCGCCCCAAGAGGGTAGGGAGGAAGGAGCTTTCTTT.

The J gene is TRBJ2-5, the V gene TRBV29-1, with 15 bases that match TRBD2. The CDR3 runs 20 residues. Germline CDR1 reads SQVTM; CDR2 reads ANQGSEA. The trim removed 5 bases at V and 4 bases at J, leaving 20 bases unmatched. This chain's CDR3 is CSVPGVGNRQGLAGGETQYF. In DNA, the CDR3 is TGCAGCGTTCCAGGGGTGGGAAACAGACAGGGACTAGCGGGAGGAGAGACCCAGTACTTC.